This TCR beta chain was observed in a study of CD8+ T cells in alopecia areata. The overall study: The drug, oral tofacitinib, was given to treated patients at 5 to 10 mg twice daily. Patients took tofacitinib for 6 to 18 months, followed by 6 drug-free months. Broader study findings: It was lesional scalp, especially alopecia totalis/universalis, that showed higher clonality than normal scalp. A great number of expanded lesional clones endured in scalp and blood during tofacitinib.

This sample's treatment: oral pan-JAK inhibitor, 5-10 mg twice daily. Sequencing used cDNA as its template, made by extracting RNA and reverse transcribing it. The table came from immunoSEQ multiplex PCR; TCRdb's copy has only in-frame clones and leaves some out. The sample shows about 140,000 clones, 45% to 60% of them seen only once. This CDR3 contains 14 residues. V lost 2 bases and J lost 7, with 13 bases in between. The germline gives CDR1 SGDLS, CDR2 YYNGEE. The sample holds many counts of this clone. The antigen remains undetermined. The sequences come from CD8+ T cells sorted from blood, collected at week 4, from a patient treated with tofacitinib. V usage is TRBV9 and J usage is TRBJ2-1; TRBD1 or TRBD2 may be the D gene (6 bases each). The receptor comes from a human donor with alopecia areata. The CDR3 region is CASSVYTGRNEQFF. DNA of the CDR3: TGTGCCAGCAGCGTGTACACAGGGAGGAATGAGCAGTTCTTC.